Presented here are 26 T cell receptor beta chains from one specimen sequenced in a study of shared clonotypes between healthy human individuals. Here immunoSEQ multiplex PCR was the method, and the copy in TCRdb shows in-frame clones only, minus some. The table includes about 450,000 clones, about four fifths detected once. The source material was PBMCs. Every receptor here comes from a woman aged 40 to 50 in good health. Some clones in this sample may be carry-over from other donors' samples.

This rearrangement joins TRBV6-5 to TRBJ2-7; 8 bases align to TRBD2. Germline assignment: CDR1 MNHEY and CDR2 SVGAGI. This CDR3 is 14 amino acids long. The V and J ends lost 7 bases and 7 bases, in that order; junction bases with no gene match: 12. The CDR3 nucleotides read TGTGCCAGCACCGCCGGGACTAGGGCTACGGAGCAGTACTTC. It codes for CASTAGTRATEQYF.

This chain uses TRBV4-1 with TRBJ2-3; 11 nucleotides line up with TRBD2. The CDR3 is 18 residues long. V was pared by 3 bases and J by 6 bases, with 14 bases of the junction left unmatched. Germline CDR1 reads MGHRA; CDR2 reads YSYEKL. This CDR3 is CASSHKRGLAESRDTQYF. CDR3 nucleotide sequence: TGCGCCAGCAGCCATAAACGGGGACTAGCGGAGAGTAGGGATACGCAGTATTTT.

The table lists this clone with a few counts. Distinct nucleotide sequences in the sample also encode this CDR3. The V gene is TRBV2, the J gene TRBJ1-5; D is unclear. Germline assignment: CDR1 SNHLY and CDR2 FYNNEI. V lost 3 bases, J lost 4 bases, and 7 bases lay in between. CDR3 size: 13 residues. The CDR3 sequence: CASSEDRNQPQHF. CDR3 DNA: TGTGCCAGCAGTGAGGATAGAAATCAGCCCCAGCATTTT.

The chain couples TRBV10-3 to TRBJ2-3; a possible D gene is TRBD2 (6 bases). V lost 10 bases and J 0 bases, leaving 11 bases between the germline ends. This CDR3 spans 13 amino acids. CDR1 is ENHRY, CDR2 SYGVKD, per germline. CDR3 coding DNA: TGTGCCAGCCGGGGGACTAGCACAGATACGCAGTATTTT. As protein: CASRGTSTDTQYF.

The gene calls are TRBV9 and TRBJ2-7; 11 bases match TRBD2. Germline V lookup: CDR1 SGDLS, CDR2 YYNGEE. After removal of 3 bases from V and 3 bases from J, the junction contained 5 bases not matched to a gene. This CDR3 is built from 15 residues. CDR3 coding DNA: TGTGCCAGCAGCGCTCTAGCGGGAGGTTACTACGAGCAGTACTTC. Encoded protein: CASSALAGGYYEQYF.

This clone was picked up a small number of times. The rearrangement uses TRBV2 and TRBJ2-7, with 8 bases that match TRBD1. Germline V gene data show CDR1 as SNHLY and CDR2 as FYNNEI. V shed 6 bases, J shed 0 bases, and the junction held 7 bases outside the gene matches. CDR3 length: 15 residues. Written as DNA, the CDR3 is TGTGCCAGCAGGCAGGACAGGGATACCTCCTACGAGCAGTACTTC. Protein: CASRQDRDTSYEQYF.

This clone has a handful of counts. This chain links TRBV11-3 with TRBJ2-2; the D is unclear. Germline assignment: CDR1 SGHNT and CDR2 YENEEA. The CDR3 is 13 residues long. The ends were cut back, 4 bases at V and 3 bases at J, with 6 bases in the middle. The CDR3 reads CASSSTDTGELFF. In DNA, the CDR3 is TGTGCCAGCAGCTCCACAGACACCGGGGAGCTGTTTTTT.

This clone appeared a single time. This sequence joins TRBV28 and TRBJ1-1; possibly TRBD1 for D (5 bases). This CDR3 region has 15 residues. Germline V gives CDR1 MDHEN, CDR2 SYDVKM. Trimming removed 2 bases from V and 1 base from J, with 11 bases in between. The CDR3 spells CASSLVVQGNTEAFF. The CDR3, as DNA: TGTGCCAGCAGTTTAGTTGTCCAGGGGAACACTGAAGCTTTCTTT.

This chain connects TRBV7-3 to TRBJ2-7; the match to TRBD2 covers 8 bases. The CDR3 has 16 residues. CDR1 SGHTA and CDR2 FQGTGA come from the germline V gene. The V gene end was trimmed by 5 bases and the J gene end by 7 bases; junction bases not matched to a gene: 16. CDR3 sequence reads: CASSLRGGAGAGEQYF. The DNA for the CDR3 is TGTGCCAGCAGCCTCCGAGGGGGAGCGGGAGCTGGGGAGCAGTACTTC. The whole variable domain, remainder taken from reference TRBV7-3 and TRBJ2-7, is GAGVSQTPSNKVTEKGKYVELRCDPISGHTALYWYRQSLGQGPEFLIYFQGTGAADDSGLPNDRFFAVRPEGSVSTLKIQRTERGDSAVYLCASSLRGGAGAGEQYFGPGTRLTVT.

The chain employs TRBV7-9 and TRBJ2-1; D gene unclear. CDR1 and CDR2 from the germline V gene are SEHNR and FQNEAQ (reference sequence). V was clipped by 1 base and J by 0 bases, with 7 bases between them. CDR3 length: 15 residues. CDR3 in amino acids: CASSLDFSSYNEQFF. The CDR3 DNA follows: TGTGCCAGCAGCTTAGACTTCAGCTCCTACAATGAGCAGTTCTTC.

The rearrangement links TRBV27 to TRBJ2-1; no definite D call. The germline V gene has CDR1 MNHEY and CDR2 SMNVEV (reference sequence). This CDR3 comprises 12 residues. Trimming removed 6 bases at V and 4 bases at J, with 7 bases between. This CDR3 is CASREYYNEQFF. The CDR3 DNA is TGTGCCAGCAGGGAATATTACAATGAGCAGTTCTTC.

V usage is TRBV2 and J usage is TRBJ1-2; no definite D call. V dropped 0 bases and J dropped 4 bases, with 12 bases sitting between them. Germline V gene data show CDR1 as SNHLY and CDR2 as FYNNEI. The CDR3 extends over 15 amino acids. CDR3 sequence reads: CASSEAAVQSYGYTF. The DNA of the CDR3 is TGTGCCAGCAGTGAAGCGGCTGTCCAGAGCTATGGCTACACCTTC. The variable domain in full, completed from reference TRBV2 and TRBJ1-2, reads EPEVTQTPSHQVTQMGQEVILRCVPISNHLYFYWYRQILGQKVEFLVSFYNNEISEKSEIFDDQFSVERPDGSNFTLKIRSTKLEDSAMYFCASSEAAVQSYGYTFGSGTRLTVV.

About this clone: With a far larger clone one base away, a read error is the likely cause. This specimen includes other DNA sequences encoding the same CDR3. The chain couples TRBV15 to TRBJ2-3; D assignment may be TRBD1 or TRBD2 (5 bases each). The CDR3 spans 14 residues. Germline values: CDR1 LNHNV, CDR2 YYDKDF (reference sequence). This CDR3 reads CATSVRGAEDTQYF. The DNA for the CDR3 is TGTGCTACCAGCGTGAGGGGAGCAGAAGATACGCAGTATTTT.

J is TRBJ1-2 and V is TRBV25-1; a possible D gene is TRBD1 (6 bases). CDR1 and CDR2 (germline): MGHDK, SYGVNS. The V end was cut by 2 bases, the J end by 6 bases, with 13 bases between. The CDR3 is 14 amino acids. The CDR3 reads CASSERAGANGYTF. The CDR3 DNA follows: TGTGCCAGCAGTGAACGGGCAGGGGCGAATGGCTACACCTTC.

The J gene is TRBJ2-5, the V gene TRBV19; D is uncertain. V dropped 5 bases and J dropped 7 bases, with 8 bases sitting between them. The CDR3 spans 11 residues. The germline V gene has CDR1 LNHDA and CDR2 SQIVND (reference sequence). The DNA of the CDR3 is TGTGCCAGTAGTGCCGGCCGGACCCAGTACTTC. Its protein product is CASSAGRTQYF.

The V call is TRBV6-6, the J call TRBJ1-4, with unresolved D. Germline assignment: CDR1 MNHNY and CDR2 SVGAGI (reference sequence). This CDR3 is built from 9 residues. V lost 6 bases and J lost 8, with 1 base in between. The CDR3 region has the DNA TGTGCCAGCAGCGAAAAACTGTTTTTT. Its translation: CASSEKLFF.

The V call is TRBV2, the J call TRBJ2-4; 7 nucleotides match TRBD1. Trimming removed 6 bases from V and 0 bases from J; junction bases left unmatched: 14. This CDR3 comprises 18 residues. Germline V CDR1 and CDR2: SNHLY, FYNNEI. In DNA, the CDR3 is TGTGCCAGCAGCGCCCCTCATGGACAGGAATTAGCCAAAAACATTCAGTACTTC. Amino acids: CASSAPHGQELAKNIQYF. Full variable domain (outside the CDR3, taken from reference TRBV2 and TRBJ2-4): EPEVTQTPSHQVTQMGQEVILRCVPISNHLYFYWYRQILGQKVEFLVSFYNNEISEKSEIFDDQFSVERPDGSNFTLKIRSTKLEDSAMYFCASSAPHGQELAKNIQYFGAGTRLSVL.

This clone was found a few times. This clone may be a read error of a much larger clone one base away. This same CDR3 is encoded by further DNA sequences in the sample. This chain joins TRBV18 and TRBJ1-2; D remains ambiguous. The CDR3 is 12 residues long. Trimming left V 4 bases short and J 1 base short, with 4 bases between. Germline loops: CDR1 KGHSH, CDR2 LQKENI. This CDR3 reads CASSLDNYGYTF. In nucleotides, the CDR3 is TGTGCCAGCTCACTAGATAACTATGGCTACACCTTC.

This rearrangement joins TRBV11-3 to TRBJ2-3, with 7 bases that match TRBD2. Per the germline V gene, CDR1 is SGHNT and CDR2 is YENEEA. CDR3 length: 13 residues. Losses at the gene ends were 5 bases for V and 4 bases for J; bases not matched to a gene: 3. The CDR3 region has the DNA TGTGCCAGCAGCGACCGGGGGGCAGATACGCAGTATTTT. As protein: CASSDRGADTQYF.

The genes are TRBV6-6 and TRBJ2-7; TRBD1 matches 9 bases. From germline, CDR1 is MNHNY and CDR2 SVGAGI (reference sequence). The CDR3 extends over 15 amino acids. The V gene end was trimmed by 6 bases and the J gene end by 4 bases; junction bases not matched to a gene: 10. The CDR3 protein is CASSRPGTGTYEQYF. The CDR3 DNA reads as TGTGCCAGCAGCCGGCCGGGGACAGGGACATACGAGCAGTACTTC.

Notes on this clone: This may arise from a read error, as a much more abundant clone is one base away. CDR3 coding DNA: TGCGCCAGCAGCCTCCTAAACCCCACAGATACGCAGTATTTT. Protein product: CASSLLNPTDTQYF. The chain has TRBV5-1 and TRBJ2-3; D uncertain. Trimming left V 4 bases short and J 2 bases short, with 11 bases between. This CDR3 contains 14 residues. CDR1 and CDR2 (germline): SGHRS, YFSETQ.

The chain has TRBV14 and TRBJ1-1; no clear D. Germline V gives CDR1 SGHDN, CDR2 FVKESK. V lost 1 base, J lost 8 bases, and 14 bases lay in between. This CDR3 is built from 14 residues. CDR3 bases: TGTGCCAGCAGCCAAGCGGGCAGGTTAAGGGAAGCTTTCTTT. It translates to CASSQAGRLREAFF.

This clone was picked up a small number of times. J is TRBJ1-1 and V is TRBV5-4; D is possibly TRBD1 (5 bases). This CDR3 spans 14 amino acids. Germline CDR1 SGHNT, CDR2 YYREEE (reference sequence). V shed 4 bases and J shed 1 base, with 11 bases lying between them. The CDR3 loop reads CASSPLQGNTEAFF. CDR3 nucleotides: TGTGCCAGCAGCCCTTTGCAGGGGAACACTGAAGCTTTCTTT.

V usage is TRBV4-3 and J usage is TRBJ2-7; 7 nucleotides line up with TRBD2. Germline loops: CDR1 LGHNA, CDR2 YSLEER. This CDR3 contains 17 residues. V shed 0 bases, J shed 2 bases, and the junction held 10 bases outside the gene matches. The CDR3 region is CASSQELAGVITYEQYF. CDR3 sequence (DNA): TGCGCCAGCAGCCAAGAACTCGCGGGAGTGATAACCTACGAGCAGTACTTC.

The V and J genes are TRBV30 and TRBJ2-1; TRBD2 aligns across 7 bases. The CDR3 runs 13 residues. J was trimmed by 2 bases and V by 8 bases; bases with no gene match: 6. From germline, CDR1 is GTSNPN and CDR2 SVGIG (reference sequence). The CDR3 region has the DNA TGTGCCGGCTCTAGCGGTACCTACAATGAGCAGTTCTTC. Protein sequence: CAGSSGTYNEQFF.

The V call is TRBV2, the J call TRBJ2-3; D uncertain. CDR1 and CDR2 from the germline V gene are SNHLY and FYNNEI. V lost 4 bases and J 4 bases, leaving 12 bases between the germline ends. The CDR3 has 14 residues. The DNA for the CDR3 is TGTGCCAGCAGTGTTGAAGGGATCGCAGATACGCAGTATTTT. The encoded protein is CASSVEGIADTQYF.